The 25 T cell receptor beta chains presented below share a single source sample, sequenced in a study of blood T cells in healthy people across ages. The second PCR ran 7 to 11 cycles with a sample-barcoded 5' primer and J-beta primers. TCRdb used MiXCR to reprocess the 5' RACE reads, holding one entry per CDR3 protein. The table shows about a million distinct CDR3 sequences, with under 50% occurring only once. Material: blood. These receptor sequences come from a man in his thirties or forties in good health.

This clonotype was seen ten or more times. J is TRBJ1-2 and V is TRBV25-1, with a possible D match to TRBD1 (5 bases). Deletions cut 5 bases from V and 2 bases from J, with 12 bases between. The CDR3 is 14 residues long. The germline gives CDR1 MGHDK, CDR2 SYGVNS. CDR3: CASSPPGPNYGYTF. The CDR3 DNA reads TGTGCCAGCAGTCCACCGGGACCCAACTATGGCTACACCTTC.

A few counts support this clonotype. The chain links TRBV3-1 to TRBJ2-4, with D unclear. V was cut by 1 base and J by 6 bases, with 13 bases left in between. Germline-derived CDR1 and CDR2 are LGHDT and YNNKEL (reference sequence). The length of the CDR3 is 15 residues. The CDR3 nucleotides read TGTGCCAGCAGCCAAGTGAGGACGGATCCAAACATTCAGTACTTC. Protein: CASSQVRTDPNIQYF. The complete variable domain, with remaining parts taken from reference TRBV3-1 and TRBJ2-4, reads DTAVSQTPKYLVTQMGNDKSIKCEQNLGHDTMYWYKQDSKKFLKIMFSYNNKELIINETVPNRFSPKSPDKAHLNLHINSLELGDSAVYFCASSQVRTDPNIQYFGAGTRLSVL.

In nucleotides, the CDR3 is TGCAGTGCACGTTCAACCCGGGGTCTGGAGACCCAGTACTTC. Translating gives CSARSTRGLETQYF. The chain links TRBV20-1 to TRBJ2-7, with D maybe TRBD2 (5 bases). The J call may be incorrect, as the DNA end agrees better with TRBJ2-5. This CDR3 has 14 amino acids. CDR1 and CDR2 from the germline V gene are DFQATT and SNEGSKA (reference sequence).

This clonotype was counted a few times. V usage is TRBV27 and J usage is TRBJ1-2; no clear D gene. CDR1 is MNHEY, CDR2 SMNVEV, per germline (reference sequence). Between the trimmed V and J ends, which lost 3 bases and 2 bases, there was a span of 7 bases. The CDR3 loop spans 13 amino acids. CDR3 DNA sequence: TGTGCCAGCAGTTTTCGGTCGAACTATGGCTACACCTTC. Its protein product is CASSFRSNYGYTF.

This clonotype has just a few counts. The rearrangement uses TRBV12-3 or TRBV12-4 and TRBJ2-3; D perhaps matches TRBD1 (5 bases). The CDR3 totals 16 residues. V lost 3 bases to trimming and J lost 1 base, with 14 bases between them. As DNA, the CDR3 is TGTGCCAGCAGTTTGAGGCCCCAGGGTCGCACAGATACGCAGTATTTT. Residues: CASSLRPQGRTDTQYF.

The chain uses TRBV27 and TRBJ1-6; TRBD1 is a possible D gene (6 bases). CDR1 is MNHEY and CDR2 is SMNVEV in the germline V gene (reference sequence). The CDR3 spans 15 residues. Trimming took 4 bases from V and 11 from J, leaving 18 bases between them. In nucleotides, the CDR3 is TGTGCCAGCAGTTCGATGACAGGTGACTTCGCACCCCTCCACTTT. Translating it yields CASSSMTGDFAPLHF.

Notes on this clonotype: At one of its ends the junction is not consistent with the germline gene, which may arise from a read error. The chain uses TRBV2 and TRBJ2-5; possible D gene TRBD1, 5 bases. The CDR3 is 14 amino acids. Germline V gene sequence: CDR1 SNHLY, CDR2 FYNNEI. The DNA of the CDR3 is TGTGCCAGCAGATCCCCAGGGAACCAAGAGGCCCAGTACTTC. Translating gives CASRSPGNQEAQYF.

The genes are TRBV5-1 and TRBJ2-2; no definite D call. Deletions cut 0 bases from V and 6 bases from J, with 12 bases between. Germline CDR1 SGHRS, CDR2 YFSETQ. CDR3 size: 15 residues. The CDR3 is CASSLAKTRSGELFF. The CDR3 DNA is TGCGCCAGCAGCTTGGCCAAGACAAGGTCCGGGGAGCTGTTTTTT. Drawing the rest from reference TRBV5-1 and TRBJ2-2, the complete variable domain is KAGVTQTPRYLIKTRGQQVTLSCSPISGHRSVSWYQQTPGQGLQFLFEYFSETQRNKGNFPGRFSGRQFSNSRSEMNVSTLELGDSALYLCASSLAKTRSGELFFGEGSRLTVL.

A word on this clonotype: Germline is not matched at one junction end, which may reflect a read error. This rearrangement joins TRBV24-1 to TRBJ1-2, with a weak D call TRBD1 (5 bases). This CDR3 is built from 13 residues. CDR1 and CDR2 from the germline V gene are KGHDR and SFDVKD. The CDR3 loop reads CATSDQGRDGYTF. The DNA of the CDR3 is TGTGCCACTAGTGATCAGGGTAGGGATGGCTACACCTTC.

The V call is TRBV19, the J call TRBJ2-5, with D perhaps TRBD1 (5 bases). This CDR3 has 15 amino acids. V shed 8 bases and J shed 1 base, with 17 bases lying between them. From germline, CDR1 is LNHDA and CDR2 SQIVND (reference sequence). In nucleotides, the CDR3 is TGTGCCAGTTCCGGCATGACAGCTTTCCAAGAGACCCAGTACTTC. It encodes CASSGMTAFQETQYF.

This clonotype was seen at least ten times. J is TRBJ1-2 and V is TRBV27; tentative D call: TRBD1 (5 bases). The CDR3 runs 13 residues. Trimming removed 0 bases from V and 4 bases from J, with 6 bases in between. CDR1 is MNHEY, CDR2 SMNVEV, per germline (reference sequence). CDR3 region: CASSLSGGYGYTF. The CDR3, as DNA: TGTGCCAGCAGTTTATCCGGGGGCTATGGCTACACCTTC.

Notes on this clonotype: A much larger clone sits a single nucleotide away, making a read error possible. DNA for the CDR3: TGTGCCAGCACCCGGGGACTAGTGGCCTACGAGCAGTACTTC. This sequence encodes CASTRGLVAYEQYF. V gene TRBV3-1 combines with J gene TRBJ2-7; 8 bases agree with TRBD2. V lost 7 bases to trimming and J lost 2 bases; unmatched junction nucleotides: 7. Germline V gene data show CDR1 as LGHDT and CDR2 as YNNKEL (reference sequence). This CDR3 comprises 14 residues.

Here the CDR3 DNA reads TGTGCCAGCAGCCCGACCCGTTCAGCCACAGATACGCAGTATTTT. Translating gives CASSPTRSATDTQYF. The V call is TRBV25-1, the J call TRBJ2-3, with D unresolved. The CDR3 covers 15 residues. Between the trimmed V and J ends, which lost 6 bases and 2 bases, there was a span of 15 bases. The germline CDR1 and CDR2 sequences are MGHDK and SYGVNS. Based on the CDR3 plus reference TRBV25-1 and TRBJ2-3, the full variable domain is EADIYQTPRYLVIGTGKKITLECSQTMGHDKMYWYQQDPGMELHLIHYSYGVNSTEKGDLSSESTVSRIRTEHFPLTLESARPSHTSQYLCASSPTRSATDTQYFGPGTRLTVL.

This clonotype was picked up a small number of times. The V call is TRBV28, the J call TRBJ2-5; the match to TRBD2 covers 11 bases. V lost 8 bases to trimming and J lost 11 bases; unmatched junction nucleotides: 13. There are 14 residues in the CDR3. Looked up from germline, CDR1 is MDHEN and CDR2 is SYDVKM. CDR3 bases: TGTGCCAGCGGGCCGACTAGCGGGGAGGGAGGGCAGTACTTC. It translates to CASGPTSGEGGQYF.

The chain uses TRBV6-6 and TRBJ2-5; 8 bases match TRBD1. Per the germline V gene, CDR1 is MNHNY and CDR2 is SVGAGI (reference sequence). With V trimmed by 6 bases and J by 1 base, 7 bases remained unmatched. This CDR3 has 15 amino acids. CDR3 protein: CASRIRTGFQETQYF. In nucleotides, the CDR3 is TGTGCCAGCAGGATAAGGACAGGGTTCCAAGAGACCCAGTACTTC.

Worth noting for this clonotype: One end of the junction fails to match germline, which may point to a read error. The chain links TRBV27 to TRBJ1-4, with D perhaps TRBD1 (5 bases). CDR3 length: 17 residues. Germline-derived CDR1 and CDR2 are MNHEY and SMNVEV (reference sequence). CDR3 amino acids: CAGSLYPPGTSNEKLFF. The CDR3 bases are TGTGCCGGCAGTTTGTACCCGCCGGGGACTTCTAATGAAAAACTGTTTTTT.

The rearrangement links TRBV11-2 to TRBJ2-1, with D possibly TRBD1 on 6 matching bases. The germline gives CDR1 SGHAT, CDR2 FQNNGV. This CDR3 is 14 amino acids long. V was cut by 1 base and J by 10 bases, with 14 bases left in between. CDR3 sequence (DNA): TGTGCCAGCAGCTTAGGACACTCCCAGGGGGAGCAGTTCTTC. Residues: CASSLGHSQGEQFF.

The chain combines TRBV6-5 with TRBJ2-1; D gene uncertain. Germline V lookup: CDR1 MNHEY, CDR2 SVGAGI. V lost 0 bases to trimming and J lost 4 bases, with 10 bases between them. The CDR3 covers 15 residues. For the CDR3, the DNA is TGTGCCAGCAGTTACTCGGGCAGGCTGTACAATGAGCAGTTCTTC. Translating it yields CASSYSGRLYNEQFF.

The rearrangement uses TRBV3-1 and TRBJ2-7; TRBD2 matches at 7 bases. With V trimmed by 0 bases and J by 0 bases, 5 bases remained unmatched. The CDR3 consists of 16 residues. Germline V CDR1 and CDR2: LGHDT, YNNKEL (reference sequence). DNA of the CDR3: TGTGCCAGCAGCCAAGAGCCGGGGAGGGGCTCCTACGAGCAGTACTTC. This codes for CASSQEPGRGSYEQYF.

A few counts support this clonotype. CDR3 protein: CSASLYRGGEKLFF. CDR3 nucleotide sequence: TGCAGTGCTAGTCTCTACAGGGGTGGTGAAAAACTGTTTTTT. The rearrangement joins TRBV20-1 to TRBJ1-4; 7 bases line up with TRBD1. The CDR3 spans 14 residues. Germline V gene data show CDR1 as DFQATT and CDR2 as SNEGSKA (reference sequence). V gave up 3 bases and J gave up 7 bases; unmatched junction bases: 8.

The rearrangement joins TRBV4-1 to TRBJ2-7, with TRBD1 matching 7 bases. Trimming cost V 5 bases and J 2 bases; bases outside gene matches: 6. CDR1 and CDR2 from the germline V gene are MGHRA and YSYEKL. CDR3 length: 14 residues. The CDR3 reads CASSVDGQAYEQYF. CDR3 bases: TGCGCCAGCAGCGTGGACGGACAGGCCTACGAGCAGTACTTC.

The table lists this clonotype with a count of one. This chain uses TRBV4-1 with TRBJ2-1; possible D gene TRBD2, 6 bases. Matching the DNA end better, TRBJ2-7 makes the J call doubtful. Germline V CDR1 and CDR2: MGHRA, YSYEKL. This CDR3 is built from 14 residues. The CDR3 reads CASSPGVAADEQYF. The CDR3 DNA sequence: TGCGCCAGCAGCCCCGGGGTAGCGGCGGATGAGCAGTACTTC.

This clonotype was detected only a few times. CDR3 DNA: TGTGCCAGCAGCCAAACGACGATCACGGGGGAGACCCAGTACTTC. Translation: CASSQTTITGETQYF. The rearrangement uses TRBV3-1 and TRBJ2-5; D may be TRBD2 (5 bases). CDR3 length: 15 residues. V was shortened by 2 bases and J by 5 bases, with 15 bases between the two germline ends. Germline CDR1 LGHDT, CDR2 YNNKEL (reference sequence).

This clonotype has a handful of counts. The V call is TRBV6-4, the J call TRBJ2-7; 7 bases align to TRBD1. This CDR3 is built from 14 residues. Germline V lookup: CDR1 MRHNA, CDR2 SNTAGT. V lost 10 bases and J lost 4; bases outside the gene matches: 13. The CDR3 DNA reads TGTGCCAACCCCCGAACCCCCAGGGGGTACGAGCAGTACTTC. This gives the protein CANPRTPRGYEQYF.

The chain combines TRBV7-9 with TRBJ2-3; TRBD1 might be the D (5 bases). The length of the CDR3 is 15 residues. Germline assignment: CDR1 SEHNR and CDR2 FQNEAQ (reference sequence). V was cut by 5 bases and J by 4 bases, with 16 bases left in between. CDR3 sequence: CASSSPQGASDTQYF. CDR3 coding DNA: TGTGCCAGCAGCAGCCCCCAGGGTGCTTCAGATACGCAGTATTTT.